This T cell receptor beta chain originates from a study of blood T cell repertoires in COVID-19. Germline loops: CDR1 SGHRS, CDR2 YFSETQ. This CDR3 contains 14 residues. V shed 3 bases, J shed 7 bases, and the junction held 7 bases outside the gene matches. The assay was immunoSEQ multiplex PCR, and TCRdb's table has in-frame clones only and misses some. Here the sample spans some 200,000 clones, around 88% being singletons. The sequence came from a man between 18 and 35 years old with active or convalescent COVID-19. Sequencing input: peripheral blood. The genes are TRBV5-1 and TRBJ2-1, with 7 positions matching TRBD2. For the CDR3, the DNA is TGCGCCAGCAGCTCCCGTGGGACTACAAATGAGCAGTTCTTC. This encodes CASSSRGTTNEQFF.